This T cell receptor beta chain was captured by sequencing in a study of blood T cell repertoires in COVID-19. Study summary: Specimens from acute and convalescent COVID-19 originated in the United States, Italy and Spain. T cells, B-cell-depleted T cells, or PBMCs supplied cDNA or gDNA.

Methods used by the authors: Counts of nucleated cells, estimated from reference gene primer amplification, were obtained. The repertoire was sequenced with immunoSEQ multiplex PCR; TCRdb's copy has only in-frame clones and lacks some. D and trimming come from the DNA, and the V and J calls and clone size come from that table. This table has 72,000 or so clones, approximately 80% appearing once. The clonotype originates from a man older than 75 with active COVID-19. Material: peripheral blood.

The CDR3 DNA reads as TGTGCCATCAGTGAGTCAGGGGGGGCGTCAGATACGCAGTATTTT. Its protein product is CAISESGGASDTQYF. The V call is TRBV10-3, the J call TRBJ2-3; possibly TRBD2 for D (7 bases). With 0 bases removed from V and 4 bases from J, the gap between germline ends came to 11 bases. The germline V gene has CDR1 ENHRY and CDR2 SYGVKD. The CDR3 is 15 amino acids.